This TCR beta chain was sequenced for a study of T cell responses to AZD1222 COVID-19 vaccine. TCRdb's copy holds only in-frame clones and misses some; the assay was immunoSEQ multiplex PCR. The sample lists about 120,000 clones, 88% seen once, with over 8.5% in the top ten. Trimming removed 6 bases at V and 8 bases at J, with 13 bases between. There are 12 residues in the CDR3. The material sequenced was peripheral blood, taken on day 0 of AZD1222 vaccination. This chain joins TRBV12-3 or TRBV12-4 and TRBJ1-1; weak D call: TRBD1 (5 bases). The receptor comes from an adult in good health. The DNA for the CDR3 is TGTGCCAGCAGCCCCTGGGAGGGGGAAGCTTTCTTT. It codes for CASSPWEGEAFF.